This T cell receptor beta chain is from a study of blood T cell repertoires in COVID-19. Study details: COVID-19 samples collected from the United States, Italy and Spain covered acute and convalescent phases.

This clone showed up just a few times. Unmatched junction bases numbered 13, after V lost 5 bases and J lost 3 bases. The CDR3 contains 17 residues. CDR1 LNHDA and CDR2 SQIVND come from the germline V gene (reference sequence). Per the authors' pipeline: Counts of nucleated cells, estimated from reference gene primer amplification, were obtained. Assay used: immunoSEQ multiplex PCR; TCRdb lists only in-frame clones, some missing. The DNA was the basis for D and trimming; V, J and clone size are from that table. The table has 210,000 or so clones, less than 90% seen once. This TCR was recovered from a woman in her forties or fifties with acute or convalescent COVID-19. The genes are TRBV19 and TRBJ2-1, with 7 bases lining up with TRBD2. The sequenced material came from peripheral blood. Written as DNA, the CDR3 is TGTGCCAGTAGTCCCCCCCGAAGCGGGGCTAACTACAATGAGCAGTTCTTC. Translated, it gives CASSPPRSGANYNEQFF.